This T cell receptor beta chain was captured by sequencing in a study of human T cells and chemical hapten exposure. Notes on the study in general: The study found that PT1 expanded TCR counts correlated positively with patch test score.

In this sample, this clonotype turned up a few times. Its antigen is unidentified. Germline CDR1 MNHEY, CDR2 SVGEGT. CDR3 length: 16 residues. V was trimmed by 0 bases and J by 7 bases, leaving 16 bases between them. Time point defined: patch test 1, 2 weeks after DPC sensitization. Sample treatment: therapeutic diphenylcyclopropenone sensitization with weekly scalp DPC. Each CDR3 protein gets one entry after TCRdb re-called the RACE reads with MiXCR. The table has about 380,000 distinct CDR3 sequences, approximately 4.4% seen once; the top ten hold 2% to 2.5%. V and J are TRBV6-2 or TRBV6-3 and TRBJ1-5; D is ambiguous. This TCR was sampled from a woman aged 45 to 65 with alopecia areata. Some clones in this sample may be carry-over from other donors' samples. Source: whole blood, taken in connection with sensitization to the hapten diphenylcyclopropenone (DPC). DNA of the CDR3: TGTGCCAGCAGTTACTCGGCCCGGGAGGCCCACCAGCCCCAGCATTTT. Its protein product is CASSYSAREAHQPQHF.